This entry lists 29 T cell receptor beta chains sequenced from one sample in a study of early T cells in non-severe SARS-CoV-2 infection. From the 5' RACE reads, TCRdb called clonotypes with MiXCR, one entry per CDR3 protein. The sample lists 25,000 to 30,000 distinct CDR3 sequences; about 5.3% were seen once. The sequenced sample was whole blood. These receptors originate from an adult who was a healthcare worker with PCR-confirmed SARS-CoV-2 infection or an uninfected control (not recorded which).

This clonotype was counted between two and nine times. V is TRBV7-2 and J is TRBJ2-3, with D possibly matching TRBD2 (5 bases). Trimming took off 0 bases at V and 1 base at J, with 11 bases between the two ends. CDR1 and CDR2 (germline): SGHTA, FQGNSA. CDR3 length equals 16 residues. The CDR3 nucleotides are TGTGCCAGCAGCTTAGCGGCTAGCAAGCGCACAGATACGCAGTATTTT. This translates into CASSLAASKRTDTQYF.

This clonotype was detected many times. The chain joins TRBV2 to TRBJ2-5; 8 bases agree with TRBD1. With 0 bases clipped from V and 3 bases from J, the junction kept 0 bases outside the gene matches. Germline V gene sequence: CDR1 SNHLY, CDR2 FYNNEI. This CDR3 is 14 amino acids long. The CDR3 loop is CASSEADREETQYF. CDR3 sequence (DNA): TGTGCCAGCAGTGAAGCGGACAGGGAAGAGACCCAGTACTTC.

At least ten counts were recorded for this clonotype. The V and J genes are TRBV12-3 or TRBV12-4 and TRBJ2-2, with 8 nucleotides matching TRBD2. CDR3 length: 14 residues. V was clipped by 3 bases and J by 5 bases; unmatched bases: 2. DNA for the CDR3: TGTGCCAGCAGTTTTATAGCGGGGACCGGGGAGCTGTTTTTT. Translation: CASSFIAGTGELFF.

This clonotype has ten or more counts. The chain uses TRBV18 and TRBJ1-4, with 8 bases that match TRBD1. Germline loops: CDR1 KGHSH, CDR2 LQKENI. This CDR3 spans 14 amino acids. The junction had 7 bases not matched to a gene; V was cut back by 5 bases and J by 8 bases. Here the CDR3 DNA reads TGTGCCAGCTCAAGGGACAGGCAACACGAAAAACTGTTTTTT. Translation: CASSRDRQHEKLFF.

The CDR3 spells CATSHGPGEPQYF. CDR3 sequence (DNA): TGTGCCACCAGCCACGGGCCCGGGGAGCCCCAGTACTTC. The chain has TRBV24-1 and TRBJ2-5; a possible D gene is TRBD2 (5 bases). This CDR3 is built from 13 residues. V was pared by 7 bases and J by 9 bases, with 17 bases between. Germline values: CDR1 KGHDR, CDR2 SFDVKD.

This clonotype was counted many times. The chain has TRBV6-2 or TRBV6-3 and TRBJ2-7, with D tentatively TRBD1 or TRBD2 (5 bases each). V lost 6 bases to trimming and J lost 5 bases, with 14 bases between them. The CDR3 loop spans 13 amino acids. Germline CDR1 MNHEY, CDR2 SVGEGT. This chain's CDR3 is CASRRLGVNEQYF. In DNA, the CDR3 is TGTGCCAGCAGGCGGTTGGGGGTCAACGAGCAGTACTTC.

This clonotype was detected ten times or more. This chain connects TRBV5-1 to TRBJ2-2, with D unclear. Per germline, CDR1 SGHRS and CDR2 YFSETQ. V lost 0 bases and J lost 1, with 10 bases in between. The CDR3 extends over 16 amino acids. The CDR3, as DNA: TGCGCCAGCAGCTTGGCCCCTAGGATGAACACCGGGGAGCTGTTTTTT. It translates to CASSLAPRMNTGELFF.

This clonotype was recorded many times. The V gene is TRBV20-1, the J gene TRBJ2-3, with a weak D call TRBD1 (7 bases). V was trimmed by 0 bases and J by 10 bases, leaving 11 bases between them. From germline, CDR1 is DFQATT and CDR2 SNEGSKA (reference sequence). The CDR3 consists of 12 residues. This CDR3 reads CSARDQGGAQYF. CDR3 DNA sequence: TGCAGTGCTAGAGACCAGGGGGGAGCGCAGTATTTT.

This clonotype was seen ten or more times. This sequence joins TRBV7-9 and TRBJ2-1; D remains ambiguous. This CDR3 comprises 14 residues. Between the trimmed V and J ends, which lost 7 bases and 4 bases, there was a span of 14 bases. In germline, CDR1 is SEHNR, CDR2 FQNEAQ (reference sequence). CDR3 nucleotide sequence: TGTGCCAGCACCCTTTCGCCTGGTTACAATGAGCAGTTCTTC. This gives the protein CASTLSPGYNEQFF.

This clonotype came up many times. The rearrangement uses TRBV7-2 and TRBJ2-7; D might be TRBD1 or TRBD2, each matching 5 bases. Per germline, CDR1 SGHTA and CDR2 FQGNSA. Trimming cost V 1 base and J 3 bases, with 10 bases left between them. This CDR3 contains 14 residues. In DNA, the CDR3 is TGTGCCAGCAGCTTAGTGGGGGAGAACTACGAGCAGTACTTC. Translation gives CASSLVGENYEQYF.

The chain has TRBV18 and TRBJ2-1; D tentatively reads TRBD1 or TRBD2 (5 bases each). Trimming left V 3 bases short and J 9 bases short, with 15 bases between. The CDR3 runs to 14 residues. Germline values: CDR1 KGHSH, CDR2 LQKENI. In nucleotides, the CDR3 is TGTGCCAGCTCACCCCCTTATGGGGGAGCTGAGCAGTTCTTC. Translated: CASSPPYGGAEQFF.

The CDR3 reads CSARDGRDQETQYF. The CDR3 nucleotides read TGCAGTGCTAGGGACGGCAGGGACCAAGAGACCCAGTACTTC. This rearrangement joins TRBV20-1 to TRBJ2-5; the D gene is possibly TRBD1 (5 bases). The V and J ends lost 3 bases and 0 bases respectively, with 11 bases between them. The length of the CDR3 is 14 residues. Germline V lookup: CDR1 DFQATT, CDR2 SNEGSKA (reference sequence).

This clonotype has ten or more counts. The chain couples TRBV6-2 or TRBV6-3 to TRBJ1-6; D uncertain. The CDR3 has 13 amino acids. Trimming stripped 3 bases from V and 11 bases from J, with 11 bases between. The germline V gene encodes CDR1 MNHEY and CDR2 SVGEGT. CDR3 sequence reads: CASSYHGRAPLHF. The CDR3 nucleotides are TGTGCCAGCAGTTATCACGGCAGAGCACCCCTCCACTTT.

This clonotype appeared many times. This chain joins TRBV28 and TRBJ2-7, with TRBD1 as a possible D gene (6 bases). The V gene's germline CDR1 is MDHEN and CDR2 SYDVKM. With 6 bases removed from V and 1 base from J, the gap between germline ends came to 10 bases. This CDR3 contains 13 residues. CDR3 protein: CASRPGQSYEQYF. The CDR3 DNA sequence: TGTGCCAGCAGACCGGGACAATCCTACGAGCAGTACTTC.

The chain joins TRBV5-4 to TRBJ2-1, with D perhaps assigned TRBD1 or TRBD2 (7 bases each). CDR1 is SGHNT, CDR2 YYREEE, per germline (reference sequence). The CDR3 sequence is 16 residues long. V was cut by 3 bases and J by 6 bases, with 19 bases left in between. This CDR3 reads CASSSPPQGRGNEQFF. The DNA of the CDR3 is TGTGCCAGCAGCTCCCCCCCACAGGGGAGGGGCAATGAGCAGTTCTTC. Supplemented by reference TRBV5-4 and TRBJ2-1, the full variable domain reads ETGVTQSPTHLIKTRGQQVTLRCSSQSGHNTVSWYQQALGQGPQFIFQYYREEENGRGNFPPRFSGLQFPNYSSELNVNALELDDSALYLCASSSPPQGRGNEQFFGPGTRLTVL.

This clonotype has ten or more counts. This chain uses TRBV28 with TRBJ2-7; D not certain. V was trimmed by 6 bases and J by 7 bases, leaving 13 bases between them. The length of the CDR3 is 12 residues. Germline CDR1 is MDHEN and CDR2 is SYDVKM. For the CDR3, the DNA is TGTGCCAGCAGCCCCAGGAGTGGGGAGCAGTACTTC. Translated: CASSPRSGEQYF.

This clonotype was detected many times. The V gene is TRBV19, the J gene TRBJ2-3; 11 nucleotides line up with TRBD1. V shed 7 bases, J shed 4 bases, and the junction held 4 bases outside the gene matches. The germline CDR1 and CDR2 sequences are LNHDA and SQIVND (reference sequence). The length of the CDR3 is 14 residues. CDR3 loop: CASMDRGLADTQYF. DNA for the CDR3: TGTGCCAGTATGGACAGGGGGCTAGCAGATACGCAGTATTTT.

The chain carries TRBV30 and TRBJ1-1; D not certain. V was trimmed by 0 bases and J by 1 base, leaving 9 bases between them. Germline V lookup: CDR1 GTSNPN, CDR2 SVGIG (reference sequence). CDR3 length equals 14 residues. CDR3 loop: CAWSVKASNTEAFF. For the CDR3, the DNA is TGTGCCTGGAGTGTAAAGGCCTCGAACACTGAAGCTTTCTTT.

This clonotype was counted between two and nine times. The rearrangement joins TRBV18 to TRBJ2-2, with 7 nucleotides matching TRBD1. V shed 5 bases, J shed 0 bases, and the junction held 6 bases outside the gene matches. There are 16 residues in the CDR3. CDR1 is KGHSH, CDR2 LQKENI, per germline. The CDR3 bases are TGTGCCAGCTCAACCCGGGGACAGTCGAACACCGGGGAGCTGTTTTTT. This sequence encodes CASSTRGQSNTGELFF.

V and J are TRBV3-1 and TRBJ2-6, with D hard to call. This CDR3 has 14 residues. V was pared by 2 bases and J by 3 bases, with 5 bases between. CDR1 and CDR2 (germline): LGHDT, YNNKEL (reference sequence). The CDR3 sequence: CASSQYGGANVLTF. The CDR3, as DNA: TGTGCCAGCAGCCAATACGGTGGGGCCAACGTCCTGACTTTC.

This clonotype came up many times. This chain joins TRBV19 and TRBJ2-2; D ambiguous. There are 13 residues in the CDR3. From germline, CDR1 is LNHDA and CDR2 SQIVND (reference sequence). V lost 3 bases, J lost 7 bases, and 9 bases lay in between. The CDR3 DNA follows: TGTGCCAGTAGTATCATGGTGGTCGGGGAGCTGTTTTTT. As protein: CASSIMVVGELFF.

With respect to this clonotype: Possible read error: a much larger clone is one base away. No conserved phenylalanine or tryptophan ends this CDR3, so it is likely a read error. The rearrangement links TRBV7-9 to TRBJ2-1, with D tentatively TRBD2 (5 bases). The CDR3 runs to 11 residues. The ends were cut back, 2 bases at V and 10 bases at J, with 6 bases in the middle. Germline CDR1 SEHNR, CDR2 FQNEAQ (reference sequence). In nucleotides, the CDR3 is TGTGCCAGCAGCTTACGACTAGAGCAGTTCTTA. It specifies CASSLRLEQFL.

This clonotype was seen many times. The chain joins TRBV4-3 to TRBJ1-2; TRBD1 might be the D (5 bases). With 0 bases removed from V and 4 bases from J, the gap between germline ends came to 12 bases. The CDR3 is made up of 15 amino acids. Germline V gene data show CDR1 as LGHNA and CDR2 as YSLEER. For the CDR3, the DNA is TGCGCCAGCAGCCAAGAAGGAACAGGAGTCTATGGCTACACCTTC. Translation gives CASSQEGTGVYGYTF.

This clonotype was detected many times. This chain uses TRBV12-3 or TRBV12-4 with TRBJ1-1; no clear D gene. The ends were cut back, 2 bases at V and 2 bases at J, with 6 bases in the middle. The CDR3 loop spans 13 amino acids. The CDR3 DNA sequence: TGTGCCAGCAGTTTAAACATCAACACTGAAGCTTTCTTT. Protein sequence: CASSLNINTEAFF.

The V call is TRBV30, the J call TRBJ1-6, with D perhaps matching TRBD1 (5 bases). The CDR3 has 16 residues. Trimming took 2 bases from V and 3 from J, leaving 14 bases between them. CDR1 is GTSNPN, CDR2 SVGIG, per germline (reference sequence). CDR3 coding DNA: TGTGCCTGGAGTCTGAAGAGGGGAGGCTATAATTCACCCCTCCACTTT. Translating it yields CAWSLKRGGYNSPLHF. Full variable domain (outside the CDR3, taken from reference TRBV30 and TRBJ1-6): SQTIHQWPATLVQPVGSPLSLECTVEGTSNPNLYWYRQAAGRGLQLLFYSVGIGQISSEVPQNLSASRPQDRQFILSSKKLLLSDSGFYLCAWSLKRGGYNSPLHFGNGTRLTVT.

By sample share, this clonotype is medium-sized. The chain recombines TRBV11-2 with TRBJ2-1, with D unclear. This CDR3 spans 14 amino acids. Germline loops: CDR1 SGHAT, CDR2 FQNNGV. V was pared by 3 bases and J by 3 bases, with 9 bases between. DNA for the CDR3: TGTGCCAGCAGCTTCCAATCGAACTACAATGAGCAGTTCTTC. Amino acid sequence: CASSFQSNYNEQFF.

This clonotype was seen many times. The rearrangement links TRBV5-1 to TRBJ2-1; D possibly corresponds to TRBD1 (6 bases). The CDR3 has 13 amino acids. The germline CDR1 and CDR2 sequences are SGHRS and YFSETQ. V was clipped by 2 bases and J by 7 bases, with 10 bases between them. This CDR3 reads CASSFARGNEQFF. For the CDR3, the DNA is TGCGCCAGCAGCTTTGCCAGGGGTAATGAGCAGTTCTTC.

To note about this clonotype: This could be a read error, since a much larger clone is one nucleotide away. The rearrangement links TRBV7-9 to TRBJ2-1; a possible D gene is TRBD2 (5 bases). V was shortened by 4 bases and J by 11 bases, with 27 bases between the two germline ends. The CDR3 extends over 17 amino acids. Germline-derived CDR1 and CDR2 are SEHNR and FQNEAQ (reference sequence). The CDR3 spells CASSSPFLALEGNQQFF. DNA of the CDR3: TGTGCCAGCAGCTCGCCCTTCCTAGCCCTCGAAGGAAATCAGCAGTTCTTC.

This clonotype was seen ten or more times. The rearrangement links TRBV3-1 to TRBJ1-2; 7 bases are shared with TRBD1. The CDR3 is 13 amino acids. Germline CDR1 and CDR2: LGHDT and YNNKEL (reference sequence). V trimming: 3 bases; J trimming: 2 bases; junction bases outside the gene matches: 0. The CDR3 sequence: CASSQTGNYGYTF. The CDR3 coding sequence is TGTGCCAGCAGCCAGACAGGGAACTATGGCTACACCTTC. Combining the CDR3 with reference TRBV3-1 and TRBJ1-2 gives the whole variable domain DTAVSQTPKYLVTQMGNDKSIKCEQNLGHDTMYWYKQDSKKFLKIMFSYNNKELIINETVPNRFSPKSPDKAHLNLHINSLELGDSAVYFCASSQTGNYGYTFGSGTRLTVV.